This T cell receptor (beta chain) was obtained from a study of blood T cell repertoires in COVID-19. Turning to the study itself: The cDNA or gDNA used as material had been derived from T cells, B-cell-depleted T cells, or PBMCs.

Method: immunoSEQ multiplex PCR; TCRdb's copy keeps in-frame clones and lacks some. The sample has roughly 180,000 clones; around 77% are singletons. V was pared by 3 bases and J by 3 bases, with 9 bases between. Germline loops: CDR1 ENHRY, CDR2 SYGVKD. The CDR3 runs to 13 residues. This chain links TRBV10-3 with TRBJ2-7, with D hard to call. The source is a man in his sixties with active or convalescent COVID-19. Specimen: peripheral blood. CDR3 sequence reads: CAISDPTVYEQYF. CDR3 in DNA: TGTGCCATCAGTGACCCCACTGTCTACGAGCAGTACTTC.